These T cell receptor beta chains were read from a single sample in a study of T cell changes during pregnancy in multiple sclerosis. Only in-frame clones appear in the TCRdb table, and some are missing; sequencing was by immunoSEQ multiplex PCR. Among fewer than 85,000 clones listed, 85% to 95% were seen once. The specimen comprised peripheral blood, sampled before pregnancy. The receptor source for this set is a female donor with multiple sclerosis, enrolled in a pregnancy study. Each CDR3 is given with its conserved first and last residue. Each record gives: J gene, clone size, D gene, V gene, CDR3 DNA, CDR3 protein. The D gene is left open where the match is weak. Some rows have no size entry. The others give once, few or many, or a class for an expanded clone.

J: TRBJ2-7
size: .
D: .
V: TRBV21-1
DNA: TGTGCCAGCAGCAGGACTAGCGGGCTGTCCTACGAGCAGTACTTC
CDR3: CASSRTSGLSYEQYF

J: TRBJ2-7
size: .
D: .
V: TRBV4-1
DNA: TGCGCCAGCAGCCAAGCCGTGGTGACTCCTTACGAGCAGTACTTC
CDR3: CASSQAVVTPYEQYF

J: TRBJ2-2
size: .
D: TRBD1
V: TRBV11-3
DNA: TGTGCCAGCAGCTTAGAGCGCGGGACAGGGAAAAAGGACACCGGGGAGCTGTTTTTT
CDR3: CASSLERGTGKKDTGELFF

J: TRBJ1-5
size: .
D: TRBD1
V: TRBV2
DNA: TGTGCCAGCAGTGTACCCCCGGGACAGGGGATAAATCAGCCCCAGCATTTT
CDR3: CASSVPPGQGINQPQHF

J: TRBJ1-3
size: .
D: TRBD1
V: TRBV7-6
DNA: TGTGCCAGCAGCTTAGGGACAGGGGGAAACACCATATATTTT
CDR3: CASSLGTGGNTIYF

J: TRBJ1-2
size: few
D: .
V: TRBV29-1
DNA: TGCAGCGTTAAAACGGAGCAGCATGGCTACACCTTC
CDR3: CSVKTEQHGYTF

J: TRBJ2-3
size: .
D: .
V: TRBV7-2
DNA: TGTGCCAGCAGCTTTAGGGGGTTCGGGACAGATACGCAGTATTTT
CDR3: CASSFRGFGTDTQYF

J: TRBJ2-1
size: .
D: .
V: TRBV6-1
DNA: TGTGCCAGCAGTGAAGAGGGGGGGTTGCATGAGCAGTTCTTC
CDR3: CASSEEGGLHEQFF

J: TRBJ2-1
size: .
D: .
V: TRBV4-3
DNA: TGCGCCAGCAGCCAAGATACGAGAAGTGAGCAGTTCTTC
CDR3: CASSQDTRSEQFF

J: TRBJ2-3
size: .
D: .
V: TRBV6-5
DNA: TGTGCCAGCAGTCTCCTGCGGGGACGCACAGATACGCAGTATTTT
CDR3: CASSLLRGRTDTQYF

J: TRBJ2-6
size: .
D: .
V: TRBV7-9
DNA: TGTGCCAGCACCCGGCAGGGGGGACCTGGGGCCAACGTCCTGACTTTC
CDR3: CASTRQGGPGANVLTF

J: TRBJ2-5
size: .
D: TRBD2
V: TRBV28
DNA: TGTGCCAGCACCGACGGGGGGGAGACCCAGTACTTC
CDR3: CASTDGGETQYF

J: TRBJ2-1
size: .
D: TRBD1
V: TRBV11-1
DNA: TGTGCCAGCAGCTGGGGACAGCTCAATGAGCAGTTCTTC
CDR3: CASSWGQLNEQFF

J: TRBJ2-1
size: .
D: TRBD2
V: TRBV27
DNA: TGTGCCAGCAGTTTGGCCGGGACTAGCGGGAGCTTCAATGAGCAGTTCTTC
CDR3: CASSLAGTSGSFNEQFF

J: TRBJ2-2
size: once
D: .
V: TRBV28
DNA: TGTGCCAGCAGTTTTAGCGGTAACACCGGGGAGCTGTTTTTT
CDR3: CASSFSGNTGELFF

J: TRBJ1-1
size: .
D: TRBD1
V: TRBV5-1
DNA: TGCGCCAGCAGCCTTACAGGGGGGGGAACTGAAGCTTTCTTT
CDR3: CASSLTGGGTEAFF

J: TRBJ2-2
size: .
D: .
V: TRBV2
DNA: TGTGCCACCCTACTAGCCCCGAACACCGGGGAGCTGTTTTTT
CDR3: CATLLAPNTGELFF

J: TRBJ2-3
size: .
D: .
V: TRBV7-2
DNA: TGTGCCAGCAGCTTTTTAACAGGTTTGGGATACAGAGATACGCAGTATTTT
CDR3: CASSFLTGLGYRDTQYF

J: TRBJ1-1
size: .
D: TRBD1
V: TRBV27
DNA: TGTGCCAGCAGTTTATCGTGGGGGGACAGGATCTTTGAAGCTTTCTTT
CDR3: CASSLSWGDRIFEAFF

J: TRBJ2-2
size: .
D: TRBD1
V: TRBV2
DNA: TGTGCCAGCAGTGAACGGGACAGGGAGACCGGGGAGCTGTTTTTT
CDR3: CASSERDRETGELFF

J: TRBJ2-1
size: .
D: TRBD2
V: TRBV5-1
DNA: TGCGCCAGCAGCTTCGTAGCGGGAGCGCGCAATGAGCAGTTCTTC
CDR3: CASSFVAGARNEQFF

J: TRBJ2-3
size: .
D: .
V: TRBV25-1
DNA: TGTGCCAGCAAGAGGGCAGATACGCAGTATTTT
CDR3: CASKRADTQYF

J: TRBJ2-1
size: .
D: TRBD2
V: TRBV19
DNA: TGTGCCAGTAGATCCCACACTAGCGGAGAGCAGTTCTTC
CDR3: CASRSHTSGEQFF

J: TRBJ2-3
size: .
D: .
V: TRBV5-4
DNA: TGTGCCAGCAGCGCCCGACAGGGAGGTGATACGCAGTATTTT
CDR3: CASSARQGGDTQYF

J: TRBJ2-5
size: .
D: TRBD2
V: TRBV7-2
DNA: TGTGCCAGCAGCTTAGTTTTCGCGGGAGGGTCGGCCCAGTACTTC
CDR3: CASSLVFAGGSAQYF

J: TRBJ2-3
size: .
D: TRBD2
V: TRBV9
DNA: TGTGCCAGCAGCGTAGGGTTAGCGGGAGCCCTAGGAGATACGCAGTATTTT
CDR3: CASSVGLAGALGDTQYF

J: TRBJ2-7
size: .
D: .
V: TRBV4-3
DNA: TGCGCCAGCAGCCAAGATCGGTCAGGGTGGGCCGAGCAGTACTTC
CDR3: CASSQDRSGWAEQYF

J: TRBJ2-5
size: .
D: .
V: TRBV5-5
DNA: TGTGCCAGCAGTTTCTTTAGCCCTGAAGAGACCCAGTACTTC
CDR3: CASSFFSPEETQYF

J: TRBJ1-2
size: .
D: TRBD1
V: TRBV28
DNA: TGTGCCATAAAGGGACAGGGAAGGGAATCGAATGGCTACACCTTC
CDR3: CAIKGQGRESNGYTF

J: TRBJ2-3
size: .
D: TRBD2
V: TRBV11-2
DNA: TGTGCCAGCAGCCCGGTGGGGTGGGTAGCGGGAGTCAGACGGGATACGCAGTATTTT
CDR3: CASSPVGWVAGVRRDTQYF

J: TRBJ1-5
size: .
D: TRBD1
V: TRBV19
DNA: TGTGCCACTCAGACAGGGTCCGATTATAGCAATCAGCCCCAGCATTTT
CDR3: CATQTGSDYSNQPQHF

J: TRBJ2-4
size: .
D: .
V: TRBV5-1
DNA: TGCGCCAGCAGGTCCACAGGGAAGTCGGTAGCCAAAAACATTCAGTACTTC
CDR3: CASRSTGKSVAKNIQYF

J: TRBJ2-4
size: .
D: .
V: TRBV5-4
DNA: TGTGCCAGCAGCCCATCTAACGCTCTAGCCAAAAACATTCAGTACTTC
CDR3: CASSPSNALAKNIQYF

J: TRBJ1-4
size: .
D: .
V: TRBV6-6
DNA: TGTGCCAGCAGGGGGCTCCTTAATGAAAAACTGTTTTTT
CDR3: CASRGLLNEKLFF

J: TRBJ1-4
size: .
D: .
V: TRBV15
DNA: TGTGCCACCAGCAGAGATTTACAAGGGGTTAATGAAAAACTGTTTTTT
CDR3: CATSRDLQGVNEKLFF

J: TRBJ2-1
size: .
D: .
V: TRBV6-5
DNA: TGTGCCAGCAGTTACTCTACCCTCTTTCGGAATGAGCAGTTCTTC
CDR3: CASSYSTLFRNEQFF

J: TRBJ2-5
size: once
D: .
V: TRBV7-9
DNA: TGTGCCAGCAGCTTCGGGGTACAAGAGACCCAGTACTTC
CDR3: CASSFGVQETQYF

J: TRBJ2-7
size: .
D: .
V: TRBV2
DNA: TGTGCCAGCAGTGCTCAGGGAATTTCCTACGAGCAGTACTTC
CDR3: CASSAQGISYEQYF

J: TRBJ2-7
size: .
D: TRBD1
V: TRBV27
DNA: TGTGCCAGCAGTCCACTCACCGGGACAGGGGGAACCTACGAGCAGTACTTC
CDR3: CASSPLTGTGGTYEQYF

J: TRBJ1-1
size: .
D: .
V: TRBV30
DNA: TGTGCCTGGACAGGGTATTCAACTGAAGCTTTCTTT
CDR3: CAWTGYSTEAFF

J: TRBJ2-3
size: .
D: .
V: TRBV6-4
DNA: TGTGCCAGCGGTGGCGGGAGCACAGATACGCAGTATTTT
CDR3: CASGGGSTDTQYF

J: TRBJ2-5
size: .
D: .
V: TRBV30
DNA: TGTGCCAGGAGTGGTCAAACTCAAGAGACCCAGTACTTC
CDR3: CARSGQTQETQYF

J: TRBJ2-5
size: .
D: .
V: TRBV11-3
DNA: TGTGCCAGCAGCCTACAGGCCCAAGAGACCCAGTACTTC
CDR3: CASSLQAQETQYF

J: TRBJ2-3
size: .
D: TRBD1
V: TRBV28
DNA: TGTGCCAGCAGGGACAGGGGAATGGATACGCAGTATTTT
CDR3: CASRDRGMDTQYF

J: TRBJ2-1
size: .
D: TRBD2
V: TRBV5-4
DNA: TGTGCCAGCAGCGCCCAAACGGGAGGGTACAATGAGCAGTTCTTC
CDR3: CASSAQTGGYNEQFF

J: TRBJ2-7
size: .
D: TRBD2
V: TRBV7-9
DNA: TGTGCCAGCAGCCTGACTAGCGGGTACTACGAGCAGTACTTC
CDR3: CASSLTSGYYEQYF

J: TRBJ1-1
size: few
D: TRBD1
V: TRBV19
DNA: TGTGCCAGTAGTACAAGACAGGGGGAGGGAACTGAAGCTTTCTTT
CDR3: CASSTRQGEGTEAFF

J: TRBJ1-5
size: once
D: .
V: TRBV10-3
DNA: TGTGCCATCAGCGCCGGGACACTCCTTGAGACCCAGCATTTT
CDR3: CAISAGTLLETQHF

J: TRBJ2-2
size: .
D: TRBD2
V: TRBV11-2
DNA: TGTGCCAGCAGCTGGGGACTAGCGGGAGGCACCGGGGAGCTGTTTTTT
CDR3: CASSWGLAGGTGELFF

J: TRBJ1-4
size: .
D: .
V: TRBV28
DNA: TGTGCCAGCAGTGGAGGGGTCGGTAATGAAAAACTGTTTTTT
CDR3: CASSGGVGNEKLFF

J: TRBJ1-2
size: .
D: .
V: TRBV29-1
DNA: TGCAGCGCCTCGTCCCGGGGAAACTATGGCTACACCTTC
CDR3: CSASSRGNYGYTF

J: TRBJ2-2
size: .
D: TRBD2
V: TRBV7-3
DNA: TGTGCCAGCAGCTTAACTGGGACTAGCGGAGCGAACACCGGGGAGCTGTTTTTT
CDR3: CASSLTGTSGANTGELFF

J: TRBJ2-2
size: .
D: TRBD2
V: TRBV5-1
DNA: TGCGCCAGCAGCTTGGGGTCGGCTAGCGGCCCCGGGGAGCTGTTTTTT
CDR3: CASSLGSASGPGELFF